This T cell receptor (beta chain) was recovered during a study of CD8 T cells in ankylosing spondylitis. Molecular-barcoded quantitative 5'-RACE produced these TCR beta libraries. TCRdb analysed the 5' RACE reads with MiXCR anew, one entry per CDR3 protein. The table shows 150,000 to 250,000 distinct CDR3 sequences, with roughly 13% occurring only once. This CDR3 comprises 13 residues. Germline values: CDR1 ENHRY, CDR2 SYGVKD. V lost 0 bases to trimming and J lost 8 bases, with 8 bases between them. This clonotype was counted between two and nine times. Its antigen is not identified. Broader study findings: The authors reported significant enrichment of disease-linked clones in matched ankylosing spondylitis synovial fluid. Clones linked with disease were CD8+ and fairly uncommon in the peripheral blood.

The J gene is TRBJ1-3, the V gene TRBV10-3; D is undetermined. Input material: blood, either unsorted or a sorted T cell fraction (not recorded which). This TCR was recovered from a male donor with ankylosing spondylitis or in good health (not recorded which). Here the CDR3 reads CAISESEWDTIYF. DNA for the CDR3: TGTGCCATCAGTGAGTCTGAGTGGGACACCATATATTTT.